These T cell receptor beta chains were read from a single sample in a study of cytomegalovirus exposure and HLA in healthy donors. Data came from immunoSEQ multiplex PCR; TCRdb stores just in-frame clones and leaves some out. This sample has fewer than 350,000 clones, with approximately 90% found just once. The specimen sequenced was PBMCs. These receptors all come from a woman between 18 and 29 years old in good health and CMV-seronegative. Each CDR3 is given with its conserved first and last residue. A D gene is named only where the DNA matches it firmly. Clone sizes are given selectively: once, few, many, or a class where the clone is expanded.

clone size: .
V gene: TRBV12-5
D gene: TRBD1
J gene: TRBJ1-1
CDR3 protein: CASGFGQGARNTEAFF
CDR3 DNA: TGTGCTAGTGGTTTCGGACAGGGGGCGCGAAACACTGAAGCTTTCTTT

clone size: .
V gene: TRBV6-5
D gene: .
J gene: TRBJ1-4
CDR3 protein: CASSRSYNEKLFF
CDR3 DNA: TGTGCCAGCAGTAGGAGTTATAATGAAAAACTGTTTTTT

clone size: .
V gene: TRBV2
D gene: TRBD2
J gene: TRBJ2-1
CDR3 protein: CASAGGLAGGPDEQFF
CDR3 DNA: TGTGCCAGCGCCGGGGGACTAGCGGGGGGGCCGGATGAGCAGTTCTTC

clone size: .
V gene: TRBV7-8
D gene: .
J gene: TRBJ2-7
CDR3 protein: CASSTRVWVPKLSYEQYF
CDR3 DNA: TGTGCCAGCAGCACTAGGGTATGGGTCCCGAAGCTCTCATACGAGCAGTACTTC

clone size: .
V gene: TRBV19
D gene: .
J gene: TRBJ1-2
CDR3 protein: CASIPPGVGGYTF
CDR3 DNA: TGTGCCAGTATCCCGCCCGGGGTCGGTGGCTACACCTTC

clone size: .
V gene: TRBV9
D gene: TRBD2
J gene: TRBJ2-2
CDR3 protein: CASSPRGLAGFGELFF
CDR3 DNA: TGTGCCAGCAGCCCTCGAGGACTAGCGGGGTTCGGGGAGCTGTTTTTT

clone size: .
V gene: TRBV19
D gene: .
J gene: TRBJ1-1
CDR3 protein: CASSMGHTEAFF
CDR3 DNA: TGTGCCAGTAGTATGGGGCACACTGAAGCTTTCTTT

clone size: .
V gene: TRBV2
D gene: TRBD1
J gene: TRBJ1-2
CDR3 protein: CASIGTGGVRYGYTF
CDR3 DNA: TGTGCCAGCATTGGGACAGGGGGCGTTCGGTATGGCTACACCTTC

clone size: .
V gene: TRBV19
D gene: TRBD1
J gene: TRBJ2-7
CDR3 protein: CARSQWDRGYEQYF
CDR3 DNA: TGTGCCCGTAGTCAATGGGACAGGGGCTACGAGCAGTACTTC

clone size: .
V gene: TRBV7-9
D gene: TRBD1
J gene: TRBJ1-1
CDR3 protein: CASSSGQGGAEAFF
CDR3 DNA: TGTGCCAGCAGCTCGGGACAGGGGGGCGCTGAAGCTTTCTTT

clone size: .
V gene: TRBV2
D gene: TRBD2
J gene: TRBJ2-5
CDR3 protein: CASRPSGGAAFGETQYF
CDR3 DNA: TGTGCCAGCAGGCCTAGCGGGGGGGCCGCATTTGGAGAGACCCAGTACTTC

clone size: .
V gene: TRBV7-6
D gene: .
J gene: TRBJ1-2
CDR3 protein: CASSLQLISYGYTF
CDR3 DNA: TGTGCCAGCAGCTTGCAGTTGATTTCATATGGCTACACCTTC

clone size: .
V gene: TRBV19
D gene: .
J gene: TRBJ2-3
CDR3 protein: CASSTSTASAAQYF
CDR3 DNA: TGTGCCAGTAGCACCTCGACAGCCTCTGCAGCGCAGTATTTT

clone size: .
V gene: TRBV5-1
D gene: TRBD2
J gene: TRBJ2-3
CDR3 protein: CASSWGGTGDTDTQYF
CDR3 DNA: TGCGCCAGCAGCTGGGGGGGTACAGGAGACACAGATACGCAGTATTTT

clone size: .
V gene: TRBV5-4
D gene: TRBD1
J gene: TRBJ1-1
CDR3 protein: CASQGQPNTEAFF
CDR3 DNA: TGTGCCAGCCAGGGACAGCCGAACACTGAAGCTTTCTTT

clone size: few
V gene: TRBV7-2
D gene: .
J gene: TRBJ2-5
CDR3 protein: CASSLVQGRETQYF
CDR3 DNA: TGTGCCAGCAGCTTAGTTCAGGGTAGGGAGACCCAGTACTTC

clone size: .
V gene: TRBV15
D gene: TRBD1
J gene: TRBJ2-7
CDR3 protein: CATSSRAPRDRVYEQYF
CDR3 DNA: TGTGCCACCAGCAGCAGAGCCCCCCGGGACAGGGTGTACGAGCAGTACTTC

clone size: .
V gene: TRBV13
D gene: .
J gene: TRBJ1-2
CDR3 protein: CASSLGGGNYGYTF
CDR3 DNA: TGTGCCAGCAGCCTAGGCGGGGGGAACTATGGCTACACCTTC

clone size: .
V gene: TRBV4-1
D gene: TRBD1
J gene: TRBJ1-2
CDR3 protein: CASSQGGTGAGVYTF
CDR3 DNA: TGCGCCAGCAGCCAAGGGGGGACAGGGGCCGGGGTCTACACCTTC

clone size: .
V gene: TRBV2
D gene: .
J gene: TRBJ2-1
CDR3 protein: CASRPLDREQFF
CDR3 DNA: TGTGCCAGCAGGCCCTTAGACAGGGAGCAGTTCTTC

clone size: .
V gene: TRBV11-3
D gene: TRBD1
J gene: TRBJ2-2
CDR3 protein: CASSLESGQFTGELFF
CDR3 DNA: TGTGCCAGCAGCTTAGAATCGGGACAGTTCACCGGGGAGCTGTTTTTT

clone size: once
V gene: TRBV5-1
D gene: .
J gene: TRBJ1-5
CDR3 protein: CASSPGEWGRGSSNQPQHF
CDR3 DNA: TGCGCCAGCAGCCCCGGGGAGTGGGGGAGGGGTTCGAGCAATCAGCCCCAGCATTTT